This T cell receptor (beta chain) emerged from a study of human T cells and chemical hapten exposure. This CDR3 has 13 amino acids. The germline V gene has CDR1 LNHDA and CDR2 SQIVND (reference sequence). V was pared by 6 bases and J by 7 bases, with 13 bases between. Remarks on this clonotype: What it binds is unknown.

Authors' methods: TCRs per sample had a median of 95,638 and ranged from about 23,224 to 700,000. In TCRdb, the RACE reads were re-called with MiXCR into one record per CDR3 protein. The V and J calls shown here were made by TCRdb, not taken from the authors' results. Of about 82,000 distinct CDR3 sequences listed, approximately 12% were seen once; the top ten hold about 4%. Findings of the study overall: Correlating positively with patch test score were the PT1 expanded TCR counts. Counts of TCRs above 1 in 1000 frequency stayed unchanged with DPC sensitization. Significantly more large CDR3 similarity clusters were formed by expanded TCRs than by controls.

Time point of the sample: patch test 1, 2 weeks after DPC sensitization. Treatment reported: therapeutic diphenylcyclopropenone sensitization with weekly scalp DPC. This sample comprised whole blood, obtained in connection with sensitization to the hapten diphenylcyclopropenone (DPC). This chain joins TRBV19 and TRBJ1-5; TRBD1 might be the D (6 bases). The receptor's source is a woman aged 45-60 years with alopecia areata. Some clones in this sample may be carry-over from other donors' samples. CDR3 in amino acids: CASSLKDSQPQHF. The CDR3 DNA follows: TGTGCCAGTAGCCTGAAGGACAGCCAGCCCCAGCATTTT.